These T cell receptor beta chains were read from a single sample in a study of low-dose radiotherapy and immunotherapy resistance in tumors. TCRdb re-called the reads with MiXCR, one entry per CDR3 protein. The sample holds 57,000 or so distinct CDR3 sequences; around 27% are singletons and the top ten take roughly 6%. The sample in question was PBMCs, obtained before treatment. The receptors stem from a male donor with prostate cancer. CDR3s include the opening cysteine and the closing phenylalanine or tryptophan. A D gene is named only where the DNA matches it firmly. Some rows have no size entry. The others give once, few or many, or a class for an expanded clone.

size: many
J: TRBJ2-5
D: NA
V: TRBV25-1
DNA: TGTGCCAGCATGGGGAAAGGGATTCTGGAGACCCAGTACTTC
CDR3: CASMGKGILETQYF

size: many
J: TRBJ2-1
D: NA
V: TRBV28
DNA: TGTGCCAGCAGTTCCCCCCCCGGGTACAATGAGCAGTTCTTC
CDR3: CASSSPPGYNEQFF

size: many
J: TRBJ1-1
D: NA
V: TRBV7-3
DNA: TGTGCCAGCAGCTTAAGTGGGCGTGCGGGGATAAGTGAAGCTTTCTTT
CDR3: CASSLSGRAGISEAFF

size: NA
J: TRBJ2-3
D: TRBD1
V: TRBV28
DNA: TGTGCCAGCAGCACAACCCGGACAGGGGCGCAGTATTTT
CDR3: CASSTTRTGAQYF

size: NA
J: TRBJ1-4
D: TRBD1
V: TRBV4-2
DNA: TGTGCCAGCAGCCGCACAGGGGAGGGGAATGAAAAACTGTTTTTT
CDR3: CASSRTGEGNEKLFF

size: many
J: TRBJ2-1
D: NA
V: TRBV6-1
DNA: TGTGCCAGCAGTGAAGGTGTAGGACCCTCGGCCAAGTTCTTC
CDR3: CASSEGVGPSAKFF

size: many
J: TRBJ1-1
D: NA
V: TRBV7-9
DNA: TGTGCCAGCAGCTTAGGGCAGGGGAGAACTGAAGCTTTCTTT
CDR3: CASSLGQGRTEAFF

size: NA
J: TRBJ2-5
D: NA
V: TRBV21-1
DNA: TGTGCCAGGATCGGACAGGCGGGAGAGACCCAGTACTTC
CDR3: CARIGQAGETQYF

size: many
J: TRBJ1-1
D: TRBD1
V: TRBV25-1
DNA: TGTGCCAGCAGTTTTACCAGGGGGACTGAAGCTTTCTTT
CDR3: CASSFTRGTEAFF

size: many
J: TRBJ2-2
D: NA
V: TRBV9
DNA: TGTGCCAGCACAAGGGCTTACACCGGGGAGCTGTTTTTT
CDR3: CASTRAYTGELFF

size: NA
J: TRBJ2-2
D: NA
V: TRBV28
DNA: TGTGCCAGCAGTTTTGAAGGGAACACCGGGGAGCTGTTTTTT
CDR3: CASSFEGNTGELFF

size: many
J: TRBJ2-2
D: NA
V: TRBV7-9
DNA: TGTGCCAGCAGTCCCCCAAGCTCCGGGGAGCTGTTTTTT
CDR3: CASSPPSSGELFF

size: few
J: TRBJ2-7
D: NA
V: TRBV10-3
DNA: TGTGCCATCAGTGATCCTATAAAGACAGGACATACATCCTACGAGCAGTACTTC
CDR3: CAISDPIKTGHTSYEQYF

size: many
J: TRBJ2-7
D: NA
V: TRBV28
DNA: TGTGCCAGCAGTTCAGACTCATTCTCCTACGAGCAGTACTTC
CDR3: CASSSDSFSYEQYF

size: NA
J: TRBJ2-3
D: TRBD2
V: TRBV28
DNA: TGTGCCAGCAGTTTCGCGGGAGCGAGTAATACGCAGTATTTT
CDR3: CASSFAGASNTQYF

size: NA
J: TRBJ1-1
D: TRBD1
V: TRBV2
DNA: TGTGCCGGCGGATGGACAGGGGACTTGTCCACTGTAGCTTTCTTT
CDR3: CAGGWTGDLSTVAFF

size: NA
J: TRBJ2-5
D: NA
V: TRBV5-8
DNA: TGTGCCAGCAGCTTGTCGGGGCTGGGCGAAGAGACCCAGTACTTC
CDR3: CASSLSGLGEETQYF

size: NA
J: TRBJ2-7
D: TRBD1
V: TRBV28
DNA: TGTGCCAGCAGATCGGGACAGATCCCCTACGAGCAGTACTTC
CDR3: CASRSGQIPYEQYF

size: few
J: TRBJ2-1
D: TRBD2
V: TRBV20-1
DNA: TGCAGTTTACTAGCGGGAGGGCCTAAGGATGAGCAGTTCTTC
CDR3: CSLLAGGPKDEQFF

size: many
J: TRBJ1-2
D: NA
V: TRBV4-1
DNA: TGCGCCAGCAGCCAAGGGGGCCTGTCGGGCAAGGGAGGCTACACCTTC
CDR3: CASSQGGLSGKGGYTF

size: NA
J: TRBJ2-7
D: NA
V: TRBV12-3/TRBV12-4
DNA: TGTGCCAGCAGTTTCGGTCTCGGGCAGTACTTC
CDR3: CASSFGLGQYF

size: NA
J: TRBJ2-3
D: TRBD2
V: TRBV7-2
DNA: TGTGCCAGCAGCCACTACGCCGGGACTAGGATATCGACAGATACGCAGTATTTT
CDR3: CASSHYAGTRISTDTQYF

size: many
J: TRBJ1-5
D: NA
V: TRBV3-1
DNA: TGTGCCAGCAGTGGACTGGGCAATCAGCCCCAGCATTTT
CDR3: CASSGLGNQPQHF

size: NA
J: TRBJ2-2
D: NA
V: TRBV5-1
DNA: TGCGCCAGCAGCTCCTTAACCGGGGAGCTGTTTTTT
CDR3: CASSSLTGELFF

size: many
J: TRBJ2-2
D: NA
V: TRBV19
DNA: TGTGCCAGTAGTAAATCTACAACTCGGGACGGGGAGCTGTTTTTT
CDR3: CASSKSTTRDGELFF

size: NA
J: TRBJ2-2
D: NA
V: TRBV28
DNA: TGTGCCAGCAGTGGACAACAGGGAAAGGGGTCCGGGGAGCTGTTTTTT
CDR3: CASSGQQGKGSGELFF

size: many
J: TRBJ1-2
D: NA
V: TRBV25-1
DNA: TGTGCCAGCACTTCGGTGAACTATGGCTACACCTTC
CDR3: CASTSVNYGYTF

size: many
J: TRBJ2-3
D: NA
V: TRBV5-1
DNA: TGCGCCAGCAGCGGGCCAGCCCTAGATACGCAGTATTTT
CDR3: CASSGPALDTQYF

size: many
J: TRBJ1-2
D: TRBD1
V: TRBV2
DNA: TGTGCCAGCAGCTCCGGACAGGGCTATGGCTACACCTTC
CDR3: CASSSGQGYGYTF